This T cell receptor (beta chain) was captured in a study of cytomegalovirus exposure and HLA in healthy donors. Per germline, CDR1 SGHDT and CDR2 YYEEEE. The CDR3 totals 17 residues. V dropped 3 bases and J dropped 4 bases, with 20 bases sitting between them. The study ran its PCR with 60 Vbeta and 13 Jbeta primers. Profiled with immunoSEQ multiplex PCR; TCRdb holds only in-frame clones, not every one. The sample records about 140,000 clones, over 60% being singletons. The genes are TRBV5-6 and TRBJ1-5, with D possibly TRBD1 on 6 matching bases. The origin of this receptor is a man aged 40-50 years in good health and CMV-seronegative. The sequencing sample was made of PBMCs. This CDR3 is CASSSGGPGTLNQPQHF. CDR3 bases: TGTGCCAGCAGCTCGGGGGGGCCCGGGACACTTAATCAGCCCCAGCATTTT.